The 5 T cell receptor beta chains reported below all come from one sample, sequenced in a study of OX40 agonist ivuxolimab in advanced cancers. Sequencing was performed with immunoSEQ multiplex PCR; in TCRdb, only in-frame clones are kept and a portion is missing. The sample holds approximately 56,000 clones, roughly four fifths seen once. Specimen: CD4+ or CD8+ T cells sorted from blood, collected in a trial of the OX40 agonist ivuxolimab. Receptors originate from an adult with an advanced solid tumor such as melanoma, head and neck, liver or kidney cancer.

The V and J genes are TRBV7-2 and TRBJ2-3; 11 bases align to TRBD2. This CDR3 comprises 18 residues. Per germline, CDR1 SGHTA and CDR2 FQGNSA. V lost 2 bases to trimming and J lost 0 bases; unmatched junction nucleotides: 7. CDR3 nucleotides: TGTGCCAGCAGCTTATATGCTAGCGGGGGGCTCAGCACAGATACGCAGTATTTT. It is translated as CASSLYASGGLSTDTQYF.

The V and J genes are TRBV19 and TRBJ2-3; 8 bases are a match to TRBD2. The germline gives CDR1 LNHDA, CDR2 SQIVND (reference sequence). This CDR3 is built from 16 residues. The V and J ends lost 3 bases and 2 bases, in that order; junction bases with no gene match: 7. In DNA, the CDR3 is TGTGCCAGTAGTATCAGTCTAGCGGGCCCCACAGATACGCAGTATTTT. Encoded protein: CASSISLAGPTDTQYF.

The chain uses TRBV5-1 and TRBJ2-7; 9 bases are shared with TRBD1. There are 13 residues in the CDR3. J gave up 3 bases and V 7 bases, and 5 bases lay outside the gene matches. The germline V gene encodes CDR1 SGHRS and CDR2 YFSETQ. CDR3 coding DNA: TGCGCCAGCGGCCCGACAGGGGGCTACGAGCAGTACTTC. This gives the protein CASGPTGGYEQYF.

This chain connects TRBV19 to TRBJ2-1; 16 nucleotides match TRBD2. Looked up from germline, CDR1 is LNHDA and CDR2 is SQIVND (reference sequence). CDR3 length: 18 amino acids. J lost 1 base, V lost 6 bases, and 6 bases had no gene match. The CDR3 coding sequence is TGTGCCAGTAGGCTGGGACTAGCGGGGGGGCCATCCTACAATGAGCAGTTCTTC. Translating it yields CASRLGLAGGPSYNEQFF. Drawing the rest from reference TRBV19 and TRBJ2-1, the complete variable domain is DGGITQSPKYLFRKEGQNVTLSCEQNLNHDAMYWYRQDPGQGLRLIYYSQIVNDFQKGDIAEGYSVSREKKESFPLTVTSAQKNPTAFYLCASRLGLAGGPSYNEQFFGPGTRLTVL.

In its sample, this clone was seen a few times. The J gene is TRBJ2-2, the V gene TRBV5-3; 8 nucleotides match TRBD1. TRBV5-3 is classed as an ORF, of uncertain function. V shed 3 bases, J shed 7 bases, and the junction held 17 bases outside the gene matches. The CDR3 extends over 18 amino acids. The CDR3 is CARSSKWRSRGHDGELFF. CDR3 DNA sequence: TGTGCCAGAAGCTCCAAATGGAGGAGCAGGGGGCATGACGGGGAGCTGTTTTTT.